This TCR beta chain was profiled in a study of tissue T cells after allogeneic stem cell transplantation (dated 2022 in TCRdb). Looking at the study overall: Grafts from donors were received by all GVHD patients, with several grafts being unmodified and three being CD34-selected to deplete T cells. If a tissue had multiple samples, a pathologist reviewed H&E sections so that samples with histologically apparent lymphocytes got priority for sequencing. TCR beta repertoires were profiled across many tissues obtained from research autopsies of patients with and without GVHD, as well as in mouse models of GVHD. The human arm was a prospective observational study without blinding or randomization. The paper as a whole reports these results and caveats: Few T cell clones were found to be shared across patients, but shared repertoire signatures across patients were revealed in a tissue-specific fashion by motif-based clustering. Within patients, how anatomically similar tissues were was a major factor shaping TCR repertoire composition, regardless of disease or transplant status. Which tissue TCRs were alloreactive or antigen-specific was not determined in the study, and some clones might have been persisting host cells. In both patients and mice, T cells from blood and spleen covered only a limited part of the TCR repertoire found in tissues. Sampling depth was acknowledged as a limitation, and the patient cohort was both small and clinically heterogeneous.

The CDR3 has 18 amino acids, counting the end cysteine and phenylalanine. The kept DNA is CDR3 alone, 54 bases in frame from the first base. Looking up the germline V gene yields CDR1 SGHTA and CDR2 FQGNSA. The junction shows trimming of 1 base on V and 3 bases on J, and the gene matches do not reach 11 bases of it. What the time point label conveys for this sample: human tissue collected at research (rapid) autopsy. Fewer than ten adult allo-HCT recipients with steroid-refractory GVHD were prospectively enrolled in a research-autopsy study over an approximately 3-year period. Gastrointestinal GVHD was present in all GVHD patients, several lines of GVHD-directed therapy were administered to all GVHD patients, and skin involvement was additionally present in five or six GVHD patients. After a median post-mortem interval of roughly 8.9 hours, autopsy tissues were collected, including GI sites from esophagus to rectum, liver, skin, and lymphoid organs such as spleen. Each autopsy specimen was cut in two, with one portion flash-frozen in liquid nitrogen and the remainder formalin-fixed, and the outer muscle layers of GI specimens were removed. Genomic DNA was extracted from frozen tissues using the Mag-Bind Blood & Tissue DNA HDQ 96 Kit on a Chemagic 360 or the DNeasy Blood & Tissue Kit. Because of concern about red blood cell contamination, the extracted DNA went through further purification with the Genomic DNA Clean & Concentrator-25 kit.

Concerning this clone: Its specific antigen is unknown. Base qualities are missing; no much larger clone stands one base away.

Libraries were constructed by the immunoSEQ multiplex PCR assay. Adaptive Biotechnologies performed the TCRbeta CDR3 sequencing at survey depth and reported CDR3 sequences, V/J genes, productive frequency and template counts. TCR beta CDR3 regions were amplified from genomic DNA instead of RNA. The authors processed their data as follows. Jensen-Shannon divergence served to quantify pairwise repertoire overlap between tissues, with 0 meaning identical and 1 meaning complete divergence. Based on pairwise JSD values, tissues were grouped by single-linkage agglomerative hierarchical clustering, and the results were shown as dendrograms. GLIPH2 was applied to all patient samples using simulation_depth 1000, kmer_min_depth 3, and cdr3_length_cutoff 8, and only groups with more than two unique CDR3s were retained. A standardized tissue-overlap score was calculated by extrapolating Jaccard GLIPH-group overlap across patients to a standard repertoire size of 1000 clones. Linear mixed-effect models, with tissue as a fixed effect and individual as a random effect, were used to test how diversity related to clinical or experimental variables. Sourced from immuneACCESS, this table was stored by TCRdb with only in-frame sequences that have V and J called. A share of the clones is absent; for the studies checked, an unresolved V gene accounts for under half, and the remainder has no known explanation. The D gene and trimming were derived from the DNA, and the V and J assignments and clone size from that table. The sample table contains 1,200 to 1,500 clones; only one count was recorded for 75% of them. The ten top clones hold 24% of the sample.

Here the sequenced sample was stomach tissue, taken at autopsy. The rearrangement combines TRBV7-2 with TRBJ2-7, with 11 bases matching TRBD2. This receptor was obtained from a male patient aged 35 to 70 with steroid-refractory graft-versus-host disease after an allogeneic stem cell transplant. Following a transplant, some T cells may be graft donor cells, not patient cells. The CDR3 protein: CASSLEYSSGGPGYEQYF. The bases are TGTGCCAGCAGCTTAGAATACTCTAGCGGGGGGCCGGGCTACGAGCAGTACTTC.